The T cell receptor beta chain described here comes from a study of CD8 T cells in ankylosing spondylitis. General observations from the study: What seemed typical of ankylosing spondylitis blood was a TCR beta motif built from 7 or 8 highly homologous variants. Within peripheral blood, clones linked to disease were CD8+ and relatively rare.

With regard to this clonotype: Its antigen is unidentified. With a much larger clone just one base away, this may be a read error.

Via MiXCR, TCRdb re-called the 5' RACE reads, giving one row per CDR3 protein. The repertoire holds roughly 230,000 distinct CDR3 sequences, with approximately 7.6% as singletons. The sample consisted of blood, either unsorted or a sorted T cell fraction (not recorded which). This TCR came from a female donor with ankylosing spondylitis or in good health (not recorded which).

The CDR3 DNA reads as TGTGCCAGCAGCGCAGTGATCGGAAACAATGAGCAGTTCTTC. This gives the protein CASSAVIGNNEQFF. This rearrangement joins TRBV9 to TRBJ2-1; D unresolved. CDR1 and CDR2 from the germline V gene are SGDLS and YYNGEE. Trimming took off 3 bases at V and 5 bases at J, with 12 bases between the two ends. This CDR3 region has 14 residues. Together with reference TRBV9 and TRBJ2-1, the CDR3 gives the full variable domain: DSGVTQTPKHLITATGQRVTLRCSPRSGDLSVYWYQQSLDQGLQFLIQYYNGEERAKGNILERFSAQQFPDLHSELNLSSLELGDSALYFCASSAVIGNNEQFFGPGTRLTVL.